Sequencing of this T cell receptor (beta chain) was carried out in a study of cytotoxic CD8 clonotypes in ibrutinib-treated CLL. Overall study results and limits: Stable or contracted on treatment, public clonotypes were also uncommon.

Clones were sequenced by immunoSEQ multiplex PCR, and TCRdb holds only the in-frame ones, with some missing. In the table there are about 200,000 clones, nearly 80% of which are singletons. Per the germline V gene, CDR1 is MNHEY and CDR2 is SMNVEV (reference sequence). After removal of 5 bases from V and 2 bases from J, the junction contained 12 bases not matched to a gene. The CDR3 extends over 18 amino acids. Regarding this clone: The antigen is unknown.

Sequenced material: PBMCs, taken after 12 months of ibrutinib treatment. The TCR originated in a human donor with chronic lymphocytic leukemia. The chain joins TRBV27 to TRBJ2-7, with TRBD2 identical over 13 bases. CDR3 coding DNA: TGTGCCAGCAGTCCGCGGACTAGCGGGGGAGGCTCTCCCTACGAGCAGTACTTC. It codes for CASSPRTSGGGSPYEQYF.